The 28 T cell receptor beta chains presented below share a single source sample, sequenced in a study of Graves' ophthalmopathy and Graves' hyperthyroidism. The sequenced template was RNA, covering the TCR beta CDR3 region. The library came from an HTBI-primed first-round RT-PCR and a second-round multiplex PCR. TCRdb fed the multiplex PCR reads into MiXCR, producing one record per CDR3 protein. Seen here are about 660,000 distinct CDR3 sequences, about 40% observed once, and the top ten hold around 3%. The specimen was peripheral blood. These receptors came from an adult man with Graves' ophthalmopathy.

This clonotype was observed a few times. The chain joins TRBV4-2 to TRBJ2-7, with D perhaps matching TRBD1 (5 bases). Between the trimmed V and J ends, which lost 0 bases and 0 bases, there was a span of 9 bases. This CDR3 has 15 residues. Germline CDR1 reads LGHNA; CDR2 reads YNFKEQ. The CDR3 bases are TGTGCCAGCAGCCAAGATATCGACAGCTCCTACGAGCAGTACTTC. Protein product: CASSQDIDSSYEQYF.

This clonotype was detected a few times. This chain uses TRBV29-1 with TRBJ2-5; weak D call: TRBD1 (7 bases). Per germline, CDR1 SQVTM and CDR2 ANQGSEA. This CDR3 contains 14 residues. V lost 4 bases to trimming and J lost 2 bases, with 14 bases between them. CDR3 nucleotides: TGCAGCGTTGGGCGGACAGGAGGGCAAGAGACCCAGTACTTC. This sequence encodes CSVGRTGGQETQYF.

This chain links TRBV27 with TRBJ2-7, with a possible D match to TRBD2 (5 bases). The CDR3 contains 12 residues. CDR1 and CDR2 (germline): MNHEY, SMNVEV (reference sequence). The ends were cut back, 1 base at V and 6 bases at J, with 7 bases in the middle. CDR3 residues: CASSLLRVEQYF. CDR3 nucleotide sequence: TGTGCCAGCAGTTTATTGAGGGTCGAGCAGTACTTC.

Many counts were recorded for this clonotype. The rearrangement joins TRBV7-6 to TRBJ1-3; TRBD1 matches at 10 bases. V lost 3 bases to trimming and J lost 2 bases; unmatched junction nucleotides: 1. Germline assignment: CDR1 SGHVS and CDR2 FNYEAQ. The CDR3 has 15 residues. CDR3 sequence (DNA): TGTGCCAGCAGCTTGGGACAGGGGACTGGAAACACCATATATTTT. Its translation: CASSLGQGTGNTIYF.

This clonotype has just a few counts. This sequence joins TRBV4-3 and TRBJ1-6; D is possibly TRBD1 (5 bases). The germline CDR1 and CDR2 sequences are LGHNA and YSLEER. Trimming took off 2 bases at V and 6 bases at J, with 17 bases between the two ends. The length of the CDR3 is 17 residues. For the CDR3, the DNA is TGCGCCAGCAGCCAAACGCCGACAGATCTTTCTAATTCACCCCTCCACTTT. Its protein product is CASSQTPTDLSNSPLHF.

Comment on this clonotype: A clone one base away is much larger, so this may be a read error. The V and J genes are TRBV19 and TRBJ2-5; no firm D call. CDR1 is LNHDA and CDR2 is SQIVND in the germline V gene (reference sequence). The CDR3 extends over 15 amino acids. Between the trimmed V and J ends, which lost 2 bases and 7 bases, there was a span of 17 bases. The CDR3 spells CASSIRQAQRGTQYF. CDR3 in DNA: TGTGCCAGTAGTATAAGGCAGGCGCAGCGAGGGACCCAGTACTTC.

To note about this clonotype: A much larger clone lies one base from this, so it may be a read error. The chain uses TRBV5-5 and TRBJ2-5; possible D gene TRBD1, 5 bases. Looked up from germline, CDR1 is SGHKS and CDR2 is YYEKEE (reference sequence). The CDR3 is 15 residues long. V shed 2 bases and J shed 4 bases, with 15 bases lying between them. CDR3 nucleotides: TGTGCCAGCAGCTTAGGGCTAGGGGTCTCAGAGACCCAGTACTTC. The encoded protein is CASSLGLGVSETQYF.

The V call is TRBV29-1, the J call TRBJ1-6, with D unresolved. This CDR3 has 14 amino acids. CDR1 and CDR2 (germline): SQVTM, ANQGSEA. The V and J ends lost 8 bases and 8 bases respectively, with 19 bases between them. The CDR3 DNA follows: TGCAGCTCCGTGGAAGGGAGGATGGATTCACCCCTCCACTTT. Protein product: CSSVEGRMDSPLHF.

This clonotype was picked up many times. The chain is built from TRBV19 and TRBJ1-5; TRBD1 matches 10 bases. The CDR3 is 15 residues long. Trimming at V came to 3 bases and at J to 5 bases, leaving 4 bases not matched to a gene. Germline CDR1 is LNHDA and CDR2 is SQIVND (reference sequence). DNA of the CDR3: TGTGCCAGTAGTATCGGGACAGGGGAGCATCAGCCCCAGCATTTT. Translating it yields CASSIGTGEHQPQHF. Based on the CDR3 plus reference TRBV19 and TRBJ1-5, the full variable domain is DGGITQSPKYLFRKEGQNVTLSCEQNLNHDAMYWYRQDPGQGLRLIYYSQIVNDFQKGDIAEGYSVSREKKESFPLTVTSAQKNPTAFYLCASSIGTGEHQPQHFGDGTRLSIL.

This clonotype occurred many times. The CDR3 nucleotides read TGTGCCAGCAGCCTAACCACCCGGACGGCGGGTGAGACCCAGTACTTC. It codes for CASSLTTRTAGETQYF. The chain has TRBV5-8 and TRBJ2-5; the D gene is possibly TRBD2 (5 bases). Trimming took 4 bases from V and 5 from J, leaving 21 bases between them. Germline CDR1 and CDR2: SGHTS and YDEGEE. The CDR3 covers 16 residues.

This chain uses TRBV6-6 with TRBJ2-5, with D tentatively TRBD1 (5 bases). CDR3 length equals 14 residues. V lost 1 base and J lost 4, with 10 bases in between. From germline, CDR1 is MNHNY and CDR2 SVGAGI (reference sequence). The CDR3 reads CASSYLGEGETQYF. CDR3 coding DNA: TGTGCCAGCAGTTACTTAGGGGAAGGAGAGACCCAGTACTTC.

This clonotype was seen repeatedly, ten times or more. The chain combines TRBV4-1 with TRBJ1-2, with no clear D. Trimming removed 3 bases at V and 2 bases at J, with 4 bases between. CDR3 length: 12 amino acids. CDR1 is MGHRA and CDR2 is YSYEKL in the germline V gene. CDR3 bases: TGCGCCAGCAGCCAGGAGAACTATGGCTACACCTTC. Translating it yields CASSQENYGYTF.

The chain couples TRBV29-1 to TRBJ1-1; possible D gene TRBD1, 6 bases. Germline V gives CDR1 SQVTM, CDR2 ANQGSEA. This CDR3 region has 12 residues. V was pared by 6 bases and J by 5 bases, with 13 bases between. CDR3 in DNA: TGCAGCGTGCCGGGGGCAAAAACTGAAGCTTTCTTT. Its translation is CSVPGAKTEAFF.

This clonotype was counted ten times or more. The V call is TRBV2, the J call TRBJ1-3; TRBD1 is a possible D gene (6 bases). Trimming left V 4 bases short and J 5 bases short, with 9 bases between. Germline-derived CDR1 and CDR2 are SNHLY and FYNNEI. The CDR3 totals 13 residues. CDR3 region: CASSVTGRNTIYF. DNA of the CDR3: TGTGCCAGCAGTGTCACAGGGAGAAACACCATATATTTT.

At least ten counts were recorded for this clonotype. V usage is TRBV29-1 and J usage is TRBJ1-1; TRBD1 matches 7 bases. The CDR3 consists of 14 residues. The junction had 12 bases not matched to a gene; V was cut back by 6 bases and J by 5 bases. Germline V CDR1 and CDR2: SQVTM, ANQGSEA. CDR3 DNA: TGCAGCGTCCGAGACAGGGAGATTGGGACTGAAGCTTTCTTT. It translates to CSVRDREIGTEAFF.

Ten or more counts support this clonotype. The chain combines TRBV2 with TRBJ1-2; TRBD1 is a possible D gene (5 bases). CDR1 and CDR2 (germline): SNHLY, FYNNEI. The CDR3 extends over 13 amino acids. The V end was cut by 6 bases, the J end by 8 bases, with 16 bases between. The CDR3 DNA is TGTGCCAGCAGGAAACGTGGGGCATCCGGCTACACCTTC. It specifies CASRKRGASGYTF. Filled out from reference TRBV2 and TRBJ1-2, the complete variable domain reads EPEVTQTPSHQVTQMGQEVILRCVPISNHLYFYWYRQILGQKVEFLVSFYNNEISEKSEIFDDQFSVERPDGSNFTLKIRSTKLEDSAMYFCASRKRGASGYTFGSGTRLTVV.

This clonotype was observed a few times. This sequence joins TRBV7-9 and TRBJ2-7, with TRBD2 identical over 12 bases. This CDR3 has 16 amino acids. In germline, CDR1 is SEHNR, CDR2 FQNEAQ (reference sequence). With V trimmed by 5 bases and J by 0 bases, 5 bases remained unmatched. CDR3 sequence (DNA): TGTGCCAGCAGCCCCGCGACTAGCGGGAGCTCCTACGAGCAGTACTTC. This encodes CASSPATSGSSYEQYF. Full variable domain (remainder filled in from reference TRBV7-9 and TRBJ2-7): DTGVSQNPRHKITKRGQNVTFRCDPISEHNRLYWYRQTLGQGPEFLTYFQNEAQLEKSRLLSDRFSAERPKGSFSTLEIQRTEQGDSAMYLCASSPATSGSSYEQYFGPGTRLTVT.

The chain is built from TRBV7-9 and TRBJ2-7, with 8 bases lining up with TRBD1. CDR3 length: 14 residues. The ends lost 8 bases at V and 6 bases at J; junction bases unmatched: 12. Germline V gene lookup returns CDR1 SEHNR and CDR2 FQNEAQ (reference sequence). This chain's CDR3 is CASSPLGTGSEQYF. CDR3 nucleotides: TGTGCCAGCTCACCCTTAGGGACAGGCAGCGAGCAGTACTTC.

Only a few counts were recorded for this clonotype. The rearrangement uses TRBV2 and TRBJ2-5, with D perhaps being TRBD1 or TRBD2 (5 bases each). Germline lookup yields CDR1 SNHLY and CDR2 FYNNEI. The CDR3 totals 15 residues. Deletions cut 6 bases from V and 6 bases from J, with 20 bases between. The CDR3 DNA follows: TGTGCCAGCAGCCAGAGCCGGGGCCCTGGGAAGACCCAGTACTTC. This codes for CASSQSRGPGKTQYF.

This clonotype showed up just a few times. This chain connects TRBV12-5 to TRBJ1-1; D gene uncertain. The CDR3 is 14 amino acids. Looked up from germline, CDR1 is LGHNT and CDR2 is FRNRAP. V was clipped by 6 bases and J by 2 bases, with 13 bases between them. CDR3 sequence: CASGLRFSNTEAFF. The CDR3 nucleotides read TGTGCTAGTGGCCTCAGGTTTTCTAACACTGAAGCTTTCTTT.

A few counts support this clonotype. One end of the junction does not line up with germline, which may come from a read error. The chain employs TRBV19 and TRBJ1-1; no reliable D call. The CDR3 contains 16 residues. CDR1 and CDR2 (germline): LNHDA, SQIVND (reference sequence). CDR3 nucleotides: TGTACCAGTAGTATACAGACCCGGCAAAAGAACACTGAAGCTTTCTTT. Amino acid sequence: CTSSIQTRQKNTEAFF. Full variable domain (outside the CDR3, taken from reference TRBV19 and TRBJ1-1): DGGITQSPKYLFRKEGQNVTLSCEQNLNHDAMYWYRQDPGQGLRLIYYSQIVNDFQKGDIAEGYSVSREKKESFPLTVTSAQKNPTAFYLCTSSIQTRQKNTEAFFGQGTRLTVV.

In the case of this clonotype: Since a much larger clone is just one base distant, this may be a read error. The chain couples TRBV10-3 to TRBJ2-7; D may correspond to TRBD1 or TRBD2 (5 bases each). The CDR3 totals 14 residues. CDR1 ENHRY and CDR2 SYGVKD come from the germline V gene. Trimming pared 6 bases from V and 0 bases from J, leaving 12 bases between. The CDR3 sequence: CAIRGWGSSYEQYF. The CDR3 bases are TGTGCCATCAGGGGGTGGGGGAGCTCCTACGAGCAGTACTTC.

Only a few counts were recorded for this clonotype. The chain joins TRBV7-2 to TRBJ1-5; D unresolved. Germline V gene lookup returns CDR1 SGHTA and CDR2 FQGNSA. Between the trimmed V and J ends, which lost 6 bases and 5 bases, there was a span of 17 bases. The length of the CDR3 is 15 residues. CDR3 loop: CASSLGSTRDQPQHF. In DNA form, the CDR3 reads TGTGCCAGCAGTTTGGGGTCCACACGGGATCAGCCCCAGCATTTT.

This clonotype was seen a few times. This rearrangement joins TRBV6-2 or TRBV6-3 to TRBJ2-7; TRBD1 might be the D (7 bases). The CDR3 has 16 amino acids. With 4 bases removed from V and 3 bases from J, the gap between germline ends came to 19 bases. Germline V gene lookup returns CDR1 MNHEY and CDR2 SVGEGT. CDR3 in amino acids: CASSSRYGQDYYEQYF. CDR3 coding DNA: TGTGCCAGCAGTTCGCGATATGGACAGGACTACTACGAGCAGTACTTC.

Concerning this clonotype itself: Mismatch with germline at one junction end may stem from a read error. CDR3 region: CASSLVASTDTQYF. The CDR3 nucleotides are TGTGCCAGCAGCTTAGTCGCTAGCACAGATACGCAGTATTTT. V is TRBV15 and J is TRBJ2-3, with unresolved D. The CDR3 has 14 residues. The germline CDR1 and CDR2 sequences are LNHNV and YYDKDF (reference sequence).

With respect to this clonotype: One base away lies a much larger clone, so this may be a sequencing read error. The V gene is TRBV7-2, the J gene TRBJ1-2; D may be TRBD1 (5 bases). CDR1 is SGHTA and CDR2 is FQGNSA in the germline V gene. This CDR3 region has 14 residues. The V gene lost 5 bases and the J gene lost 4 bases, with 14 bases spanning the gap. The chain's CDR3 is CASSLGGWGYGYTF. CDR3 sequence (DNA): TGTGCCAGCAGCCTGGGGGGATGGGGCTATGGCTACACCTTC.

V usage is TRBV7-2 and J usage is TRBJ2-7; 7 bases agree with TRBD2. This CDR3 has 15 amino acids. CDR1 SGHTA and CDR2 FQGNSA come from the germline V gene. V was clipped by 3 bases and J by 3 bases; unmatched bases: 8. Written as DNA, the CDR3 is TGTGCCAGCAGCTTCACCGAAGGACTAGACTACGAGCAGTACTTC. This translates into CASSFTEGLDYEQYF. Full variable domain (outside the CDR3, taken from reference TRBV7-2 and TRBJ2-7): GAGVSQSPSNKVTEKGKDVELRCDPISGHTALYWYRQSLGQGLEFLIYFQGNSAPDKSGLPSDRFSAERTGGSVSTLTIQRTQQEDSAVYLCASSFTEGLDYEQYFGPGTRLTVT.

This clonotype was observed many times. The rearrangement links TRBV19 to TRBJ1-5, with D uncertain. This CDR3 comprises 13 residues. Germline V gives CDR1 LNHDA, CDR2 SQIVND (reference sequence). Trimming removed 5 bases at V and 6 bases at J, with 11 bases between. CDR3 sequence (DNA): TGTGCCAGTAGTCAAGGGATGCGTCAGCCCCAGCATTTT. It codes for CASSQGMRQPQHF.